Listed below are T cell receptor beta chains from one sample, sequenced in a study of blood T cell repertoires in COVID-19. Generated by immunoSEQ multiplex PCR, the TCRdb table keeps only in-frame clones and is missing some. The data show about 300,000 clones, with around 90% seen just once and over 5% held by the top ten. Sequencing input: peripheral blood. These TCRs come from a woman aged 50 to 60 with COVID-19, enrolled during active disease. Each CDR3 is given with its conserved first and last residue. A D gene is named only where the DNA matches it firmly. Clone size is stated in some rows and not others, as once, few, many or a class when expanded.

>TRBJ1-2|.|TRBV20-1|few|11
TGCAGTGCTAGGGGGGGCTATGGCTACACCTTC
CSARGGYGYTF
>TRBJ2-1|.|TRBV4-2|.|14
TGTGCCAGCAGCCAACAGGGACTTTACAATGAGCAGTTCTTC
CASSQQGLYNEQFF
>TRBJ1-5|.|TRBV7-9|.|15
TGTGCCAGCAGCTTAGCTGAGGGTAGCAATCAGCCCCAGCATTTT
CASSLAEGSNQPQHF
>TRBJ1-4|TRBD1|TRBV5-1|.|16
TGCGCCAGCAGCTGGGGACAGGGAGTAAGAGGTGAAAAACTGTTTTTT
CASSWGQGVRGEKLFF
>TRBJ2-2|TRBD1|TRBV7-9|.|19
TGTGCCAGCAGCCACGATAACGGGGACAGGGGGCGCATCACCGGGGAGCTGTTTTTT
CASSHDNGDRGRITGELFF
>TRBJ2-6|TRBD1|TRBV27|.|16
TGTGCCACCGGGACAGGTCCTTTCCCTGGGGCCAACGTCCTGACTTTC
CATGTGPFPGANVLTF
>TRBJ2-1|TRBD2|TRBV10-2|.|15
TGCGCCAGCAGTGAGTCACTAGCGGGAGCCCGAGAGCAGTTCTTC
CASSESLAGAREQFF
>TRBJ2-1|TRBD2|TRBV5-1|.|16
TGCGCCAGCAGCTCCCGGACTAGCGGATCGTACAATGAGCAGTTCTTC
CASSSRTSGSYNEQFF
>TRBJ2-4|.|TRBV6-5|.|13
TGTGCCAGCACCCGAACAGGGCAAAACATTCAGTACTTC
CASTRTGQNIQYF
>TRBJ2-5|TRBD2|TRBV5-6|.|16
TGTGCCAGCAGCCCCGGGACTAGCGGAGGCGTAGGGACCCAGTACTTC
CASSPGTSGGVGTQYF
>TRBJ2-7|.|TRBV27|.|12
TGTGCCAGCAGTTTATCGGCGGGGGAGCAGTACTTC
CASSLSAGEQYF
>TRBJ2-5|TRBD2|TRBV11-2|.|17
TGTGCCAGCAGCCCCGCCCGAGGCGGGAGTGGACTGGAGACCCAGTACTTC
CASSPARGGSGLETQYF
>TRBJ2-7|TRBD2|TRBV4-2|.|15
TGTGCCAGCAGCGATCCGACTAGCGCCACCTACGAGCAGTACTTC
CASSDPTSATYEQYF
>TRBJ1-1|.|TRBV12-3/TRBV12-4|.|13
TGTGCCAGCACCCTTTCAATGGGGCTTGAAGCTTTCTTT
CASTLSMGLEAFF
>TRBJ2-3|TRBD2|TRBV5-1|.|18
TGCGCCAGCAGCTTCCCGGGACTAGCGGGAGGGGGTACAGATACGCAGTATTTT
CASSFPGLAGGGTDTQYF
>TRBJ2-7|.|TRBV30|.|11
TGTGCCTGGAGTGTTAGCGGCGAGCAGTACTTC
CAWSVSGEQYF
>TRBJ1-6|.|TRBV6-5|.|14
TGTGCCAGCAGAAGAGACGGGGGTAATTCACCCCTCCACTTT
CASRRDGGNSPLHF
>TRBJ1-3|.|TRBV5-1|.|16
TGCGCCAGCAGCTTGGGCGGGACCCTCTCTGGAAACACCATATATTTT
CASSLGGTLSGNTIYF
>TRBJ1-2|.|TRBV2|.|15
TGTGCCAGCAGCCAAGACAGATACACTAACTATGGCTACACCTTC
CASSQDRYTNYGYTF
>TRBJ1-2|TRBD1|TRBV4-3|.|15
TGCGCCAGCAGCCCCGAGACAGGGAGTAACTATGGCTACACCTTC
CASSPETGSNYGYTF
>TRBJ2-1|.|TRBV6-6|.|14
TGTGCCAGCTGGGACCAGGGGCTGAACAATGAGCAGTTCTTC
CASWDQGLNNEQFF
>TRBJ2-5|TRBD2|TRBV27|.|16
TGTGCCAGCGGCTGGACTAGCGGGAGGGGGTCAGAGACCCAGTACTTC
CASGWTSGRGSETQYF
>TRBJ2-7|TRBD2|TRBV7-2|.|13
TGTGCCAGCAGCGTGGACCTAGCGGGGGAGCAGTACTTC
CASSVDLAGEQYF
>TRBJ1-6|.|TRBV5-1|few|14
TGCGCCAGCACCCGGGACGGAGGGAATTCACCCCTCCACTTT
CASTRDGGNSPLHF
>TRBJ2-7|TRBD1|TRBV5-4|.|14
TGTGCCAGCAGTCCTGGACAGGGCCCGCTCGAGCAGTACTTC
CASSPGQGPLEQYF
>TRBJ2-3|TRBD1|TRBV5-4|.|14
TGTGCCAGCAGCTTTACAGGGGGCACAGATACGCAGTATTTT
CASSFTGGTDTQYF
>TRBJ2-1|TRBD2|TRBV5-1|.|18
TGCGCCAGCAGCTGGGGACTAGCGGGGGCGAGGTCCTACAATGAGCAGTTCTTC
CASSWGLAGARSYNEQFF
>TRBJ2-2|TRBD1|TRBV27|.|16
TGTGCCAGCAGTTTCTCCGACAGGGTAAACAAGGGGGAGCTGTTTTTT
CASSFSDRVNKGELFF
>TRBJ1-1|.|TRBV5-1|.|15
TGCGCCAGCAGCCTTCGGGACAACATGAACACTGAAGCTTTCTTT
CASSLRDNMNTEAFF
>TRBJ1-2|.|TRBV29-1|once|14
TGCAGCGTTGACCGGTCTGGAGGGCAGGGAGGCTACACCTTC
CSVDRSGGQGGYTF
>TRBJ1-1|TRBD1|TRBV11-2|.|12
TGTGCCAGCAGCTTAGCGGGACAGGAAGCTTTCTTT
CASSLAGQEAFF
>TRBJ1-5|.|TRBV19|.|16
TGTGCCAGTAGTATCGGGGGACGGGGGAGCAATCAGCCCCAGCATTTT
CASSIGGRGSNQPQHF
>TRBJ2-2|.|TRBV18|.|15
TGTGCCAGCTCACCACAGGCGGGCAACACCGGGGAGCTGTTTTTT
CASSPQAGNTGELFF
>TRBJ1-3|.|TRBV6-5|.|14
TGTGCCAGCAGTTCCAGGGAAAACGGAAACACCATATATTTT
CASSSRENGNTIYF
>TRBJ2-5|TRBD2|TRBV3-1/TRBV3-2|.|17
TGTGCCAGCAGCAATTTTCTGGCGCGGGAGGGGCCAGAGACCCAGTACTTC
CASSNFLAREGPETQYF
>TRBJ1-3|.|TRBV6-1|.|16
TGTGCCAGCAGTGAAGTAGGGGTATTATCTGGAAACACCATATATTTT
CASSEVGVLSGNTIYF
>TRBJ1-5|.|TRBV27|.|15
TGTGCCAGCAGAGAGGGCTCAGGTAGCAATCAGCCCCAGCATTTT
CASREGSGSNQPQHF
>TRBJ2-2|.|TRBV4-2|few|13
TGTGCCAGCAGCCAAGCGGGGTCCGGGGAGCTGTTTTTT
CASSQAGSGELFF
>TRBJ2-3|.|TRBV30|once|11
TGTGCCTGGAGGGAGGCAGATACGCAGTATTTT
CAWREADTQYF
>TRBJ1-3|TRBD1|TRBV6-5|few|14
TGTGCCAGCAGCCGCGACAGGGTCGGAAACACCATATATTTT
CASSRDRVGNTIYF
>TRBJ2-4|.|TRBV2|.|14
TGTGCCACAGCACGAACAGATTCAAAAAACATTCAGTACTTC
CATARTDSKNIQYF
>TRBJ2-6|.|TRBV3-1/TRBV3-2|.|15
TGTGCCAGCAGCTCCCAGTTCTCGGGGGCCAACGTCCTGACTTTC
CASSSQFSGANVLTF
>TRBJ1-2|.|TRBV2|.|12
TGTGCCAGCAGTGGTCAGAACTATGGCTACACCTTC
CASSGQNYGYTF